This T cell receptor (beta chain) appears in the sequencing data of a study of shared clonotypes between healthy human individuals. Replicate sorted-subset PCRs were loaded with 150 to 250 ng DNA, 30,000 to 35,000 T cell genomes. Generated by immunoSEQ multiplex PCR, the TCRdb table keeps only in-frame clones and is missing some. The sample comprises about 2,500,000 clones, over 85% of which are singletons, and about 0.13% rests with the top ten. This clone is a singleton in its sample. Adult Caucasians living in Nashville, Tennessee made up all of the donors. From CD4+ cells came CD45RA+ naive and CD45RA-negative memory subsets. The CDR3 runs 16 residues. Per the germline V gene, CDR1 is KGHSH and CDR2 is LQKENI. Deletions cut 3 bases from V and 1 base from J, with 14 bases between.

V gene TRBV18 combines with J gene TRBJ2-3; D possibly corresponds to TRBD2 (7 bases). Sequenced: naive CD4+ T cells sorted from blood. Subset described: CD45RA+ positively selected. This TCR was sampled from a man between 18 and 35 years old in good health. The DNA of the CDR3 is TGTGCCAGCTCACCGACTGGGGGGGGCCGCACAGATACGCAGTATTTT. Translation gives CASSPTGGGRTDTQYF.